This T cell receptor beta chain derives from a study of T cell repertoires in cytomegalovirus infection. Across the study: Matching HLA type, along with CMV infection, was indicated by public TCR beta signatures. Findings of the study overall: Individuals carrying CMV plus the relevant HLA were identified by cumulative frequency of public TCR beta families. Within the response measured ex vivo, HLA-C-restricted CMV-specific TCR beta clonotypes were dominant.

In germline, CDR1 is SGHNT, CDR2 YENEEA. V was pared by 1 base and J by 6 bases, with 13 bases between. This CDR3 spans 14 amino acids. This clonotype occurred a few times. What it binds is not known. TCRdb reanalysed the reads using MiXCR and keeps one entry per CDR3 protein. The sample comprises about 450,000 distinct CDR3 sequences, about a third of which are singletons, and roughly 13% rests with the top ten. This clonotype originated in a human donor in good health (CMV status not recorded). Some clones in this sample may be carry-over from other donors' samples. The V gene is TRBV11-3, the J gene TRBJ2-7, with D hard to call. The source material was PBMCs. The CDR3 here is CASSLGGVQSEQYF. The CDR3 bases are TGTGCCAGCAGCTTAGGTGGGGTCCAGAGCGAGCAGTACTTC. The whole variable domain, filled in from reference TRBV11-3 and TRBJ2-7, reads EAGVVQSPRYKIIEKKQPVAFWCNPISGHNTLYWYLQNLGQGPELLIRYENEEAVDDSQLPKDRFSAERLKGVDSTLKIQPAELGDSAVYLCASSLGGVQSEQYFGPGTRLTVT.